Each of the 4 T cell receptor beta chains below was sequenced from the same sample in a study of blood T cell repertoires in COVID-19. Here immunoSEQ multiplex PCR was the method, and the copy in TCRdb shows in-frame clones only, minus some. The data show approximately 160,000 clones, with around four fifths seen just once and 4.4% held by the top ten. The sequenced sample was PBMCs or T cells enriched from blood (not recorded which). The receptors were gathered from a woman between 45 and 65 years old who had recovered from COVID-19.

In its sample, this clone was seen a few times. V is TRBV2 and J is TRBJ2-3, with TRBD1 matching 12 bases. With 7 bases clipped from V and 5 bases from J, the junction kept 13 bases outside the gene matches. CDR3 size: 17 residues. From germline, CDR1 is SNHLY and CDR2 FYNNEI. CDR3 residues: CASKFMFGTGGLDTQYF. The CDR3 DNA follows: TGTGCCAGCAAGTTTATGTTCGGGACAGGGGGCTTAGATACGCAGTATTTT. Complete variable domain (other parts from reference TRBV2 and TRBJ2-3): EPEVTQTPSHQVTQMGQEVILRCVPISNHLYFYWYRQILGQKVEFLVSFYNNEISEKSEIFDDQFSVERPDGSNFTLKIRSTKLEDSAMYFCASKFMFGTGGLDTQYFGPGTRLTVL.

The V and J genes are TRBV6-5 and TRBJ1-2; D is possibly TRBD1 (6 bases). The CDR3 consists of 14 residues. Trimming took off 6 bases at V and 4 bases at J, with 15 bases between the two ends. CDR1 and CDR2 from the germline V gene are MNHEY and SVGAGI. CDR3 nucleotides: TGTGCCAGCAGCTTGGGGGGGGCGCCCTATGGCTACACCTTC. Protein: CASSLGGAPYGYTF.

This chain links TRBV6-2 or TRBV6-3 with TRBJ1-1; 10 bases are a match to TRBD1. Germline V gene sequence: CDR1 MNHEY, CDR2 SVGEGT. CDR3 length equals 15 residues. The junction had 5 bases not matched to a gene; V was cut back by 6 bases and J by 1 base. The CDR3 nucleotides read TGTGCCAGCAGCCGACAGGGGGCCTGGAACACTGAAGCTTTCTTT. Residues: CASSRQGAWNTEAFF.

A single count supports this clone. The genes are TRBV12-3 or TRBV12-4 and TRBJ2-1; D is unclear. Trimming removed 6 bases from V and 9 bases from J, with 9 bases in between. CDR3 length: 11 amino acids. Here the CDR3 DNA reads TGTGCCAGCAGGACTTATGGTGAGCAGTTCTTC. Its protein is CASRTYGEQFF.